This T cell receptor (beta chain) was profiled in a study of cytomegalovirus exposure and HLA in healthy donors. Study-wide points: Many donors shared some public TCRs, even though most TCR sequences were rare.

As to this clone: Its cognate antigen is unknown.

V lost 5 bases and J 4 bases, leaving 6 bases between the germline ends. CDR3 length: 12 residues. Germline V gene sequence: CDR1 KGHSH, CDR2 LQKENI. The primer mix had 60 Vbeta and 13 Jbeta primers. The protocol was immunoSEQ multiplex PCR, while the TCRdb copy is restricted to in-frame clones and leaves out a portion. Recorded for this sample: approximately 110,000 clones. The source of this sequence is a man in his fifties or sixties in good health and CMV-seronegative. The gene calls are TRBV18 and TRBJ2-4; the D is unclear. The sequenced material came from PBMCs. The CDR3 protein is CASSGQKNIQYF. The CDR3 region has the DNA TGTGCCAGCTCAGGCCAGAAAAACATTCAGTACTTC.